This is a list of T cell receptor beta chains from one sample in a study of blood T cell repertoires in COVID-19. The data were produced by immunoSEQ multiplex PCR, yet TCRdb's version contains in-frame clones alone and is incomplete. The sample lists about 160,000 clones, approximately 80% occurring once. The sequencing sample was made of peripheral blood. The receptors come from a man aged 55 to 69 with acute or convalescent COVID-19. The CDR3 runs from the conserved cysteine through the conserved F or W. Fields, in order: clone size, J gene, D gene, V gene, CDR3 DNA, CDR3 protein. A D gene is named only where the DNA matches it firmly. The size field is filled for only some rows; it gives once, few, many or a size class.

clone size: .; J gene: TRBJ1-2; D gene: TRBD1; V gene: TRBV6-2/TRBV6-3; CDR3 DNA: TGTGCCAGCAGTCATATGCCCGGGACAGGGGGATATGGCTACACCTTC; CDR3 protein: CASSHMPGTGGYGYTF
clone size: once; J gene: TRBJ1-2; D gene: TRBD1; V gene: TRBV19; CDR3 DNA: TGTGCCAGTAGTTCACCCACCCAGGGGGAATATGGCTACACCTTC; CDR3 protein: CASSSPTQGEYGYTF
clone size: .; J gene: TRBJ2-3; D gene: TRBD2; V gene: TRBV11-3; CDR3 DNA: TGTGCCAGCAGCTTAGAGTTCGCTAGCGGGGGAACAGATACGCAGTATTTT; CDR3 protein: CASSLEFASGGTDTQYF
clone size: .; J gene: TRBJ1-1; D gene: .; V gene: TRBV10-3; CDR3 DNA: TGTGCCATCAGTGAGTCGCTAAAACAGGGATTTGAAGCTTTCTTT; CDR3 protein: CAISESLKQGFEAFF
clone size: few; J gene: TRBJ2-2; D gene: .; V gene: TRBV11-3; CDR3 DNA: TGTGCCAGCAGCTTAGACGTCACCGGGGAGCTGTTTTTT; CDR3 protein: CASSLDVTGELFF
clone size: once; J gene: TRBJ2-7; D gene: .; V gene: TRBV6-2/TRBV6-3; CDR3 DNA: TGTGCCAGCAGTTACTCGAGCCAGGGTTGGTCCTACGAGCAGTACTTC; CDR3 protein: CASSYSSQGWSYEQYF
clone size: .; J gene: TRBJ1-1; D gene: .; V gene: TRBV29-1; CDR3 DNA: TGCAGCGTTTTAAACACTGAAGCTTTCTTT; CDR3 protein: CSVLNTEAFF
clone size: .; J gene: TRBJ2-3; D gene: .; V gene: TRBV5-1; CDR3 DNA: TGCGCCAGCAGCTTTATCGGACAGCGCACAGATACGCAGTATTTT; CDR3 protein: CASSFIGQRTDTQYF
clone size: .; J gene: TRBJ2-4; D gene: .; V gene: TRBV18; CDR3 DNA: TGTGCCAGCTCACCACTTTCTGGACACCAGCTAGCCAAAAACATTCAGTACTTC; CDR3 protein: CASSPLSGHQLAKNIQYF
clone size: .; J gene: TRBJ1-2; D gene: .; V gene: TRBV29-1; CDR3 DNA: TGCAGCGTTGAAGACAGGCTAAGTGGCTACACCTTC; CDR3 protein: CSVEDRLSGYTF
clone size: .; J gene: TRBJ2-7; D gene: TRBD2; V gene: TRBV4-1; CDR3 DNA: TGCGCCAGCAGCCCACTTCTAGCGGGGGCGAACGAGCAGTACTTC; CDR3 protein: CASSPLLAGANEQYF
clone size: once; J gene: TRBJ1-2; D gene: .; V gene: TRBV11-1; CDR3 DNA: TGTGCCAGCAGCCCGGACACCAGAAACTATGGCTACACCTTC; CDR3 protein: CASSPDTRNYGYTF
clone size: .; J gene: TRBJ2-7; D gene: TRBD1; V gene: TRBV6-5; CDR3 DNA: TGTGCCAGCAGCGCCGGGACAGGGGGCAACGAGCAGTACTTC; CDR3 protein: CASSAGTGGNEQYF
clone size: .; J gene: TRBJ1-5; D gene: .; V gene: TRBV4-2; CDR3 DNA: TGTGCCAGCAGCCAAGACGGGTCAGTACTAAGCAATCAGCCCCAGCATTTT; CDR3 protein: CASSQDGSVLSNQPQHF
clone size: .; J gene: TRBJ1-1; D gene: TRBD1; V gene: TRBV3-1/TRBV3-2; CDR3 DNA: TGTGCCAGCAGCGGGTCGACAGGGGACACTGAAGCTTTCTTT; CDR3 protein: CASSGSTGDTEAFF
clone size: few; J gene: TRBJ1-5; D gene: .; V gene: TRBV7-9; CDR3 DNA: TGTGCCAGCAGCTTCGACACTTCAGGCAGTCAGCCCCAGCATTTT; CDR3 protein: CASSFDTSGSQPQHF
clone size: .; J gene: TRBJ2-1; D gene: TRBD2; V gene: TRBV4-2; CDR3 DNA: TGTGCCAGCAGCCAAGAAGTTCCTCTAGTCACGGGGGGGAATGAGCAGTTCTTC; CDR3 protein: CASSQEVPLVTGGNEQFF
clone size: .; J gene: TRBJ2-1; D gene: TRBD2; V gene: TRBV6-5; CDR3 DNA: TGTGCCAGCAGTTACTCAGCGGGGGAATACAATGAGCAGTTCTTC; CDR3 protein: CASSYSAGEYNEQFF
clone size: .; J gene: TRBJ2-3; D gene: TRBD2; V gene: TRBV2; CDR3 DNA: TGTGCCAGCAGTCAGTCCGGGGGGGCTAGCACAGATACGCAGTATTTT; CDR3 protein: CASSQSGGASTDTQYF
clone size: .; J gene: TRBJ2-3; D gene: TRBD2; V gene: TRBV5-1; CDR3 DNA: TGCGCCAGCAGCCTACAACTAGCGGGGACAACAGATACGCAGTATTTT; CDR3 protein: CASSLQLAGTTDTQYF
clone size: .; J gene: TRBJ2-5; D gene: TRBD2; V gene: TRBV11-2; CDR3 DNA: TGTGCCAGCAGCCCCCTAGCGGGGGCCCCCCAAGAGACCCAGTACTTC; CDR3 protein: CASSPLAGAPQETQYF
clone size: .; J gene: TRBJ1-1; D gene: .; V gene: TRBV27; CDR3 DNA: TGTGCCAGCAGTTTATCCGGTTGGAACACTGAAGCTTTCTTT; CDR3 protein: CASSLSGWNTEAFF
clone size: .; J gene: TRBJ2-7; D gene: TRBD1; V gene: TRBV19; CDR3 DNA: TGTGCCAGCGCGACAGGGCCCTCCTACGAGCAGTACTTC; CDR3 protein: CASATGPSYEQYF
clone size: .; J gene: TRBJ2-2; D gene: .; V gene: TRBV5-4; CDR3 DNA: TGTGCCAGCAGCTCTCAGGGGTCCGGGGAGCTGTTTTTT; CDR3 protein: CASSSQGSGELFF
clone size: .; J gene: TRBJ2-7; D gene: .; V gene: TRBV2; CDR3 DNA: TGTGCCAGCAGCCGAGACAGTGACGAGCAGTACTTC; CDR3 protein: CASSRDSDEQYF
clone size: .; J gene: TRBJ2-1; D gene: TRBD1; V gene: TRBV29-1; CDR3 DNA: TGCAGCGTTGTGTTATGGGACAGACGATACAATGAGCAGTTCTTC; CDR3 protein: CSVVLWDRRYNEQFF
clone size: few; J gene: TRBJ2-3; D gene: TRBD1; V gene: TRBV9; CDR3 DNA: TGTGCCAGCAGCGGATCTGACAGGGGATTAGATACGCAGTATTTT; CDR3 protein: CASSGSDRGLDTQYF
clone size: once; J gene: TRBJ2-3; D gene: .; V gene: TRBV18; CDR3 DNA: TGTGCCAGCTCCCTTAACGGGGGTTCTAGCACAGATACGCAGTATTTT; CDR3 protein: CASSLNGGSSTDTQYF
clone size: once; J gene: TRBJ1-1; D gene: TRBD1; V gene: TRBV28; CDR3 DNA: TGTGCCAGCAGCCAAGGGACAGGGGGTGGGAACACTGAAGCTTTCTTT; CDR3 protein: CASSQGTGGGNTEAFF
clone size: .; J gene: TRBJ2-3; D gene: TRBD2; V gene: TRBV2; CDR3 DNA: TGTGCCAGCAGTAACCCGGGACTAGCGGGGGCTAGCACAGATACGCAGTATTTT; CDR3 protein: CASSNPGLAGASTDTQYF